This is a list of T cell receptor beta chains from one sample in a study of blood T cell repertoires in COVID-19. Sequencing was performed with immunoSEQ multiplex PCR; in TCRdb, only in-frame clones are kept and a portion is missing. Found here are roughly 100,000 clones, just over 90% of them singletons; the top ten hold 5% to 6%. The specimen was peripheral blood. Receptors originate from a man between 45 and 60 years old with acute or convalescent COVID-19. Each CDR3 is given with its conserved first and last residue. Fields, in order: V gene, D gene, J gene, CDR3 protein. D genes are given only for firm matches.

TRBV20-1	-	TRBJ2-7	CSVDSYEQYF
TRBV11-3	TRBD2	TRBJ2-3	CASSSRLRAGTTDTQYF
TRBV11-3	-	TRBJ1-1	CASSLSAGEAFF
TRBV18	-	TRBJ2-1	CASSPPTITGDEQFF
TRBV5-6	TRBD2	TRBJ2-1	CASSLGLAGDFTYNEQFF
TRBV7-2	TRBD2	TRBJ2-1	CASSLGAGASYNEQFF
TRBV14	-	TRBJ2-7	CASSQLDSLSYEQYF
TRBV30	-	TRBJ2-5	CAWRAGGETQYF
TRBV5-6	-	TRBJ1-1	CASSLGARPSLNTEAFF
TRBV12-5	-	TRBJ1-5	CASGSYPGGDSNQPQHF
TRBV6-4	-	TRBJ1-1	CASRDRAANTEAFF
TRBV5-1	-	TRBJ1-3	CASSLDSQTGNTIYF
TRBV7-9	TRBD2	TRBJ2-7	CASSSPRGSGKSYEQYF
TRBV15	TRBD2	TRBJ2-2	CATSRHTGGFTGELFF
TRBV5-1	-	TRBJ2-7	CASSPAGGWGGEQYF
TRBV7-9	-	TRBJ1-2	CASSLASGVSGYTF
TRBV30	TRBD1	TRBJ1-5	CAWSRIRGGYSNQPQHF
TRBV18	-	TRBJ2-7	CASSPPTTSQWQYF
TRBV19	-	TRBJ2-1	CASSMTVGRVQFF
TRBV4-2	-	TRBJ2-3	CASSQERRADTQYF
TRBV5-1	TRBD1	TRBJ2-5	CASSWGQGASETQYF
TRBV28	TRBD2	TRBJ2-3	CASSLSWGGSTDTQYF
TRBV7-2	TRBD2	TRBJ2-1	CASSLVGGRNNEQFF
TRBV19	-	TRBJ2-5	CASNLVYPDGLCETQYF
TRBV11-2	TRBD2	TRBJ2-1	CASSFRLAAHEQFF
TRBV11-2	TRBD1	TRBJ2-3	CASSFGRGRADTQYF
TRBV24-1	-	TRBJ2-5	CATWVAGETQYF
TRBV5-4	-	TRBJ2-7	CASSLGVSLYEQYF
TRBV5-4	-	TRBJ2-5	CASSLGGSETQYF
TRBV5-6	-	TRBJ1-2	CASSLARQLSYGYTF
TRBV7-2	-	TRBJ1-2	CASSLGAGDYGYTF
TRBV25-1	-	TRBJ2-7	CASSATVYEQYF
TRBV2	TRBD2	TRBJ2-3	CASTRGPSGRASTDTQYF
TRBV6-2/TRBV6-3	TRBD2	TRBJ2-7	CASSYSNGGAYEQYF
TRBV3-1/TRBV3-2	-	TRBJ2-1	CASSHTSGAEQFF
TRBV7-8	-	TRBJ1-4	CASSSVSMGAVLNEKLFF
TRBV7-6	-	TRBJ2-7	CASSLALGQSWREQYF
TRBV7-2	-	TRBJ2-3	CASSLGRQNTQYF
TRBV12-3/TRBV12-4	-	TRBJ1-2	CASSLQGINGYTF
TRBV27	TRBD1	TRBJ1-2	CASSTGGHGYTF